This passage covers 27 T cell receptor beta chains from one sample sequenced in a study of T cell changes during pregnancy in multiple sclerosis. Assay: immunoSEQ multiplex PCR; the TCRdb copy retains only in-frame clones and omits some. The table has 30,000 to 45,000 clones, roughly nine tenths seen once. Specimen: CD8+ T cells from peripheral blood mononuclear cells, collected in the first trimester of pregnancy. The receptors were gathered from a female donor with multiple sclerosis, enrolled in a pregnancy study.

The chain uses TRBV5-6 and TRBJ1-2, with D uncertain. The CDR3 is 13 amino acids. The V end lost 4 bases, the J end lost 4 bases, and 11 bases lay between the germline ends. Germline V CDR1 and CDR2: SGHDT, YYEEEE. The CDR3 loop is CASSPGSTYGYTF. CDR3 coding DNA: TGTGCCAGCAGCCCGGGGTCTACCTATGGCTACACCTTC. Complete variable domain (other parts from reference TRBV5-6 and TRBJ1-2): DAGVTQSPTHLIKTRGQQVTLRCSPKSGHDTVSWYQQALGQGPQFIFQYYEEEERQRGNFPDRFSGHQFPNYSSELNVNALLLGDSALYLCASSPGSTYGYTFGSGTRLTVV.

The rearrangement joins TRBV30 to TRBJ2-3, with D possibly being TRBD2 (6 bases). Trimming left V 3 bases short and J 5 bases short, with 12 bases between. In germline, CDR1 is GTSNPN, CDR2 SVGIG (reference sequence). The CDR3 contains 13 residues. The CDR3 region is CAWRVGTLDTQYF. The CDR3 nucleotides are TGTGCCTGGAGGGTAGGGACTCTAGATACGCAGTATTTT.

The chain is built from TRBV7-9 and TRBJ1-2, with D uncertain. Trimming removed 5 bases at V and 6 bases at J, with 10 bases between. CDR3 length equals 12 residues. The germline gives CDR1 SEHNR, CDR2 FQNEAQ (reference sequence). CDR3 in amino acids: CASSKEGNGYTF. CDR3 sequence (DNA): TGTGCCAGCAGCAAAGAGGGCAATGGCTACACCTTC.

The rearrangement joins TRBV27 to TRBJ2-7; no firm D call. This CDR3 contains 13 residues. Germline lookup yields CDR1 MNHEY and CDR2 SMNVEV (reference sequence). Trimming stripped 6 bases from V and 2 bases from J, with 11 bases between. This chain's CDR3 is CASSPAQAYEQYF. The CDR3 DNA reads as TGTGCCAGCAGCCCTGCACAAGCCTACGAGCAGTACTTC.

The chain has TRBV5-4 and TRBJ2-1; no reliable D call. The V and J ends lost 6 bases and 7 bases respectively, with 8 bases between them. Germline-derived CDR1 and CDR2 are SGHNT and YYREEE (reference sequence). The CDR3 is made up of 11 amino acids. CDR3 region: CASTLENEQFF. The CDR3 nucleotides are TGTGCCAGCACCCTTGAGAATGAGCAGTTCTTC. The full variable domain, with the rest looked up from reference TRBV5-4 and TRBJ2-1, is ETGVTQSPTHLIKTRGQQVTLRCSSQSGHNTVSWYQQALGQGPQFIFQYYREEENGRGNFPPRFSGLQFPNYSSELNVNALELDDSALYLCASTLENEQFFGPGTRLTVL.

The chain employs TRBV29-1 and TRBJ1-2; TRBD1 aligns across 9 bases. V lost 7 bases and J lost 4; bases outside the gene matches: 10. The CDR3 contains 14 residues. Germline-derived CDR1 and CDR2 are SQVTM and ANQGSEA. The CDR3 DNA is TGCAGCGCTCCACAGGGGGCAAGGAGCTATGGCTACACCTTC. It specifies CSAPQGARSYGYTF.

The V gene is TRBV4-1, the J gene TRBJ2-5; D is ambiguous. Germline V gene lookup returns CDR1 MGHRA and CDR2 YSYEKL. This CDR3 is 13 amino acids long. V was clipped by 0 bases and J by 3 bases, with 5 bases between them. The CDR3 bases are TGCGCCAGCAGCCAAGATACAGAAGAGACCCAGTACTTC. As protein: CASSQDTEETQYF.

This chain joins TRBV11-2 and TRBJ1-1; possibly TRBD1 for D (5 bases). The CDR3 covers 14 residues. The germline V gene has CDR1 SGHAT and CDR2 FQNNGV. Trimming left V 2 bases short and J 1 base short, with 8 bases between. CDR3 loop: CASSLTTGNTEAFF. The CDR3 DNA follows: TGTGCCAGCAGCTTAACCACAGGGAACACTGAAGCTTTCTTT.

The rearrangement joins TRBV13 to TRBJ2-7; 9 bases map to TRBD1. The CDR3 covers 12 residues. The germline CDR1 and CDR2 sequences are PRHDT and FYEKMQ (reference sequence). The V segment lost 5 bases and the J segment 9 bases; nucleotides outside the gene matches: 5. CDR3 residues: CASSNTGGVQYF. Here the CDR3 DNA reads TGTGCCAGCAGCAACACAGGGGGCGTGCAGTACTTC.

This chain uses TRBV6-5 with TRBJ2-1; D might be TRBD2 (5 bases). V was trimmed by 2 bases and J by 8 bases, leaving 10 bases between them. Germline CDR1 MNHEY, CDR2 SVGAGI. This CDR3 has 13 amino acids. The CDR3 is CASSYPGYDEQFF. As DNA, the CDR3 is TGTGCCAGCAGTTACCCGGGGTACGATGAGCAGTTCTTC.

The V and J genes are TRBV9 and TRBJ1-2; D is ambiguous. The V gene's germline CDR1 is SGDLS and CDR2 YYNGEE. The CDR3 consists of 14 residues. Deletions cut 0 bases from V and 8 bases from J, with 14 bases between. The CDR3 DNA reads TGTGCCAGCAGCGTAGAAATCCGGGGAAACGGCTACACCTTC. Its translation is CASSVEIRGNGYTF. The full variable domain, completed using reference TRBV9 and TRBJ1-2, is DSGVTQTPKHLITATGQRVTLRCSPRSGDLSVYWYQQSLDQGLQFLIQYYNGEERAKGNILERFSAQQFPDLHSELNLSSLELGDSALYFCASSVEIRGNGYTFGSGTRLTVV.

This chain uses TRBV7-9 with TRBJ1-1; D gene ambiguous. Trimming took 3 bases from V and 1 from J, leaving 3 bases between them. The CDR3 covers 12 residues. The germline CDR1 and CDR2 sequences are SEHNR and FQNEAQ (reference sequence). CDR3 amino acids: CASSFQNTEAFF. The CDR3 region has the DNA TGTGCCAGCAGCTTTCAGAACACTGAAGCTTTCTTT.

V usage is TRBV6-1 and J usage is TRBJ2-7, with D perhaps matching TRBD1 (5 bases). Per the germline V gene, CDR1 is MNHNS and CDR2 is SASEGT. V was pared by 4 bases and J by 0 bases, with 13 bases between. CDR3 length equals 15 residues. The CDR3 loop reads CASSGQTGSSYEQYF. The CDR3 bases are TGTGCCAGCAGTGGACAGACTGGCAGCTCCTACGAGCAGTACTTC.

J is TRBJ2-7 and V is TRBV7-9; 11 nucleotides match TRBD2. The CDR3 is 14 residues long. The germline CDR1 and CDR2 sequences are SEHNR and FQNEAQ (reference sequence). V gave up 3 bases and J gave up 7 bases; unmatched junction bases: 5. The CDR3 protein is CASSFSGGAGEQYF. The CDR3 DNA reads TGTGCCAGCAGCTTTAGCGGGGGGGCGGGAGAGCAGTACTTC.

This sequence joins TRBV6-4 and TRBJ2-3; 9 nucleotides agree with TRBD2. There are 15 residues in the CDR3. Losses at the gene ends were 4 bases for V and 1 base for J; bases not matched to a gene: 3. The germline CDR1 and CDR2 sequences are MRHNA and SNTAGT. For the CDR3, the DNA is TGTGCCAGCAGTGGAGTAGCGGGGGGCACAGATACGCAGTATTTT. It yields the protein CASSGVAGGTDTQYF.

The chain employs TRBV15 and TRBJ1-1; tentative D call: TRBD1 (6 bases). Germline loops: CDR1 LNHNV, CDR2 YYDKDF (reference sequence). The ends were cut back, 1 base at V and 2 bases at J, with 14 bases in the middle. This CDR3 spans 16 amino acids. The CDR3 nucleotides are TGTGCCACCAGCAGAGTACGAGTAGGGGGTAACACTGAAGCTTTCTTT. This encodes CATSRVRVGGNTEAFF.

This clone was detected only once. The rearrangement uses TRBV4-2 and TRBJ2-1; a possible D gene is TRBD2 (5 bases). Germline loops: CDR1 LGHNA, CDR2 YNFKEQ. The V end lost 0 bases, the J end lost 8 bases, and 11 bases lay between the germline ends. This CDR3 contains 14 residues. CDR3 sequence (DNA): TGTGCCAGCAGCCAAGATCATGCCGGGGATGAGCAGTTCTTC. Residues: CASSQDHAGDEQFF.

The V gene is TRBV4-1, the J gene TRBJ1-1, with 7 bases identical to TRBD1. CDR3 length: 16 amino acids. Germline V CDR1 and CDR2: MGHRA, YSYEKL. The V segment lost 4 bases and the J segment 5 bases; nucleotides outside the gene matches: 13. CDR3 protein: CASSLPGRQGMTEAFF. The CDR3 DNA reads as TGCGCCAGCAGCCTCCCGGGGCGACAGGGAATGACTGAAGCTTTCTTT.

V gene TRBV6-6 combines with J gene TRBJ1-2, with TRBD1 identical over 7 bases. Germline V gene lookup returns CDR1 MNHNY and CDR2 SVGAGI (reference sequence). The trim removed 8 bases at V and 4 bases at J, leaving 10 bases unmatched. This CDR3 comprises 14 residues. This chain's CDR3 is CASSSSGTVYGYTF. The CDR3 bases are TGTGCCAGCTCTTCCTCAGGGACAGTCTATGGCTACACCTTC.

This clone has a handful of counts. The genes are TRBV6-4 and TRBJ1-2; 10 bases are a match to TRBD1. The V gene end was trimmed by 2 bases and the J gene end by 8 bases; junction bases not matched to a gene: 8. CDR1 is MRHNA, CDR2 SNTAGT, per germline. CDR3 size: 15 residues. CDR3 protein: CASSDTGQGVNGYTF. The DNA of the CDR3 is TGTGCCAGCAGTGACACCGGACAGGGGGTTAACGGCTACACCTTC.

V usage is TRBV9 and J usage is TRBJ1-4, with 8 positions matching TRBD1. Germline V CDR1 and CDR2: SGDLS, YYNGEE. The CDR3 sequence is 16 residues long. Trimming at V came to 0 bases and at J to 4 bases, leaving 5 bases not matched to a gene. The CDR3 nucleotides are TGTGCCAGCAGCGTAGCTGGGACAGGCCGTAATGAAAAACTGTTTTTT. Its protein is CASSVAGTGRNEKLFF. The variable domain in full, with the rest retrieved from reference TRBV9 and TRBJ1-4, is DSGVTQTPKHLITATGQRVTLRCSPRSGDLSVYWYQQSLDQGLQFLIQYYNGEERAKGNILERFSAQQFPDLHSELNLSSLELGDSALYFCASSVAGTGRNEKLFFGSGTQLSVL.

The rearrangement joins TRBV5-6 to TRBJ1-1; TRBD1 aligns across 7 bases. Per germline, CDR1 SGHDT and CDR2 YYEEEE. This CDR3 is 14 amino acids long. The ends lost 4 bases at V and 5 bases at J; junction bases unmatched: 8. The CDR3 DNA sequence: TGTGCCAGCAGCCTACTAACAGGGGCGACTGAAGCTTTCTTT. It yields the protein CASSLLTGATEAFF.

This clone was observed a handful of times. This chain links TRBV2 with TRBJ2-7; 7 positions agree with TRBD2. After removal of 2 bases from V and 0 bases from J, the junction contained 4 bases not matched to a gene. This CDR3 comprises 15 residues. Germline CDR1 reads SNHLY; CDR2 reads FYNNEI. CDR3 DNA: TGTGCCAGCAGTGAATTCGGGAGGCTCTCCTACGAGCAGTACTTC. This codes for CASSEFGRLSYEQYF.

This rearrangement joins TRBV13 to TRBJ2-7, with D uncertain. The CDR3 has 14 amino acids. CDR1 and CDR2 from the germline V gene are PRHDT and FYEKMQ (reference sequence). Trimming took 0 bases from V and 0 from J, leaving 6 bases between them. The CDR3, as DNA: TGTGCCAGCAGCTTAGGCCTCGGCTCCTACGAGCAGTACTTC. Translated, it gives CASSLGLGSYEQYF.

This clone was seen once. The chain couples TRBV9 to TRBJ2-5; the D gene is possibly TRBD2 (5 bases). V lost 3 bases to trimming and J lost 2 bases, with 14 bases between them. The CDR3 totals 15 residues. Germline loops: CDR1 SGDLS, CDR2 YYNGEE. The CDR3 nucleotides read TGTGCCAGCAGCGCCCCAAACCGAGGGCAAGAGACCCAGTACTTC. It yields the protein CASSAPNRGQETQYF. Full variable domain (remainder filled in from reference TRBV9 and TRBJ2-5): DSGVTQTPKHLITATGQRVTLRCSPRSGDLSVYWYQQSLDQGLQFLIQYYNGEERAKGNILERFSAQQFPDLHSELNLSSLELGDSALYFCASSAPNRGQETQYFGPGTRLLVL.

The rearrangement uses TRBV9 and TRBJ2-1, with 8 bases lining up with TRBD2. V lost 0 bases, J lost 7 bases, and 3 bases stayed unmatched. The CDR3 has 14 residues. CDR1 SGDLS and CDR2 YYNGEE come from the germline V gene. The CDR3 loop reads CASSVAGGRNEQFF. In nucleotides, the CDR3 is TGTGCCAGCAGCGTAGCGGGGGGGCGGAATGAGCAGTTCTTC.

The J gene is TRBJ2-3, the V gene TRBV11-2; D is possibly TRBD2 (6 bases). CDR3 length equals 15 residues. Germline CDR1 is SGHAT and CDR2 is FQNNGV. Trimming removed 5 bases from V and 2 bases from J, with 14 bases in between. The CDR3 protein is CASSPEGLTTDTQYF. CDR3 DNA: TGTGCCAGCAGCCCGGAGGGGCTTACCACAGATACGCAGTATTTT.